The 11 T cell receptor beta chains reported below all come from one sample, sequenced in a study of cytomegalovirus exposure and HLA in healthy donors. PCR employed 60 Vbeta and 13 Jbeta primers. Some clones are missing from TCRdb's copy, which holds only in-frame ones; the method was immunoSEQ multiplex PCR. This repertoire shows roughly 80,000 clones, around 75% found once; its top ten account for approximately 7.2%. Sequenced sample: PBMCs. All receptors come from a woman aged 40 to 49 in good health and CMV-seronegative.

This chain uses TRBV5-4 with TRBJ2-7, with 9 bases lining up with TRBD1. V lost 0 bases to trimming and J lost 0 bases; unmatched junction nucleotides: 7. This CDR3 is built from 17 residues. The V gene's germline CDR1 is SGHNT and CDR2 YYREEE (reference sequence). In DNA, the CDR3 is TGTGCCAGCAGCTTGGAGGCGGGACAGGGTTACTCCTACGAGCAGTACTTC. It translates to CASSLEAGQGYSYEQYF.

This clone was observed once. The V and J genes are TRBV29-1 and TRBJ2-1; no clear D. The CDR3 is 15 amino acids. Germline-derived CDR1 and CDR2 are SQVTM and ANQGSEA. V lost 4 bases, J lost 0 bases, and 13 bases lay in between. Here the CDR3 DNA reads TGCAGCGTTGCCCCCCCAACTCGCTCCTACAATGAGCAGTTCTTC. It specifies CSVAPPTRSYNEQFF.

The V gene is TRBV11-2, the J gene TRBJ1-3, with D uncertain. Trimming pared 1 base from V and 0 bases from J, leaving 13 bases between. Germline V CDR1 and CDR2: SGHAT, FQNNGV. This CDR3 comprises 17 residues. CDR3 sequence: CASSLVAGLSSGNTIYF. Written as DNA, the CDR3 is TGTGCCAGCAGCTTAGTCGCAGGCCTGAGCTCTGGAAACACCATATATTTT.

The rearrangement joins TRBV5-4 to TRBJ2-7, with TRBD2 matching 9 bases. The germline V gene has CDR1 SGHNT and CDR2 YYREEE (reference sequence). The CDR3 consists of 16 residues. V lost 3 bases, J lost 4 bases, and 11 bases stayed unmatched. CDR3 sequence (DNA): TGTGCCAGCAGCTCCCCGACTAGCGGTAGTTCTTACGAGCAGTACTTC. Protein product: CASSSPTSGSSYEQYF.

J is TRBJ1-1 and V is TRBV5-8, with 8 bases lining up with TRBD1. The CDR3 runs 17 residues. The V and J ends lost 3 bases and 1 base, in that order; junction bases with no gene match: 11. The germline gives CDR1 SGHTS, CDR2 YDEGEE. The CDR3 coding sequence is TGTGCCAGCAGCTCTACAGGGGGACCGTCGGGGAACACTGAAGCTTTCTTT. Translated: CASSSTGGPSGNTEAFF.

The chain uses TRBV7-3 and TRBJ2-1; D call uncertain. The V gene's germline CDR1 is SGHTA and CDR2 FQGTGA. Trimming pared 4 bases from V and 10 bases from J, leaving 14 bases between. The CDR3 consists of 13 residues. The DNA for the CDR3 is TGTGCCAGCAGCTCTCACAGTGCTCCCGAGCAGTTCTTC. Its translation is CASSSHSAPEQFF.

The chain carries TRBV15 and TRBJ2-1; 8 nucleotides agree with TRBD2. V dropped 0 bases and J dropped 6; count of bases not matched to a gene: 10. Germline lookup yields CDR1 LNHNV and CDR2 YYDKDF (reference sequence). There are 17 residues in the CDR3. This CDR3 reads CATSRDSGTRLINEQFF. The CDR3 DNA reads as TGTGCCACCAGCAGAGATTCCGGGACTAGATTGATCAATGAGCAGTTCTTC.

The V and J genes are TRBV5-1 and TRBJ2-7; 10 nucleotides match TRBD1. Germline V gene data show CDR1 as SGHRS and CDR2 as YFSETQ. Losses at the gene ends were 5 bases for V and 6 bases for J; bases not matched to a gene: 11. CDR3 length: 15 amino acids. The DNA of the CDR3 is TGCGCCAGCAGGGGCACTGGGACAGGGGAGGCCGAGCAGTACTTC. Its protein is CASRGTGTGEAEQYF. Based on the CDR3 plus reference TRBV5-1 and TRBJ2-7, the full variable domain is KAGVTQTPRYLIKTRGQQVTLSCSPISGHRSVSWYQQTPGQGLQFLFEYFSETQRNKGNFPGRFSGRQFSNSRSEMNVSTLELGDSALYLCASRGTGTGEAEQYFGPGTRLTVT.

V and J are TRBV19 and TRBJ2-7; 7 bases match TRBD2. Germline V gene data show CDR1 as LNHDA and CDR2 as SQIVND (reference sequence). The CDR3 sequence is 16 residues long. Trimming removed 5 bases from V and 2 bases from J; junction bases left unmatched: 12. CDR3 DNA: TGTGCCAGTAGTCCCGCCCTAGCGGTAGGAGCCTACGAGCAGTACTTC. This codes for CASSPALAVGAYEQYF.

The gene calls are TRBV5-6 and TRBJ2-7; 15 bases map to TRBD2. CDR3 length: 17 amino acids. Germline V lookup: CDR1 SGHDT, CDR2 YYEEEE. With 2 bases clipped from V and 3 bases from J, the junction kept 6 bases outside the gene matches. The CDR3 nucleotides read TGTGCCAGCAGCTTCCGGACTAGCGGGGGGGCCGGCTACGAGCAGTACTTC. Amino acid sequence: CASSFRTSGGAGYEQYF.

V gene TRBV7-9 combines with J gene TRBJ2-5, with TRBD2 identical over 8 bases. The junction had 2 bases not matched to a gene; V was cut back by 5 bases and J by 0 bases. Germline lookup yields CDR1 SEHNR and CDR2 FQNEAQ (reference sequence). The CDR3 is 14 amino acids. CDR3 coding DNA: TGTGCCAGCAGCCCGGGACTAGACCAAGAGACCCAGTACTTC. Its protein product is CASSPGLDQETQYF.